This TCR beta chain was found in a study of radiotherapy plus CTLA-4 blockade in lung cancer. Clones were sequenced by immunoSEQ multiplex PCR, and TCRdb holds only the in-frame ones, with some missing. The sample consists of about 31,000 clones, more than 75% of them appearing once. V was shortened by 0 bases and J by 7 bases, with 10 bases between the two germline ends. Per germline, CDR1 PRHDT and CDR2 FYEKMQ (reference sequence). The CDR3 runs 14 residues. J is TRBJ1-5 and V is TRBV13; D is unclear. Sequenced here: peripheral blood, sampled from a patient treated with radiotherapy plus ipilimumab. This clonotype was obtained from a human donor with non-small cell lung cancer who had stable disease on radiotherapy plus ipilimumab. The CDR3: CASSLGKGKQPQHF. The CDR3 coding sequence is TGTGCCAGCAGCTTAGGCAAAGGGAAGCAGCCCCAGCATTTT.